A selection of T cell receptor beta chains follows, all from one sample in a study of post-analysis software for immune sequencing data. TCRdb processed the PCR reads anew with MiXCR; each CDR3 protein has one entry. The table includes a few hundred thousand distinct CDR3 sequences, 36% detected once. The sample consisted of blood. The receptors originated from a girl aged 10 to 17 with multiple sclerosis. Both conserved end residues are part of each CDR3. A D gene is named only where the DNA matches it firmly. Clone size is shown for a subset of rows, as once, few, many or a class of expanded clone.

d_gene: .; v_gene: TRBV3-1; j_gene: TRBJ1-4; abundance: many; CDR3aa: CASSQRGEKLFF; CDR3nt: TGTGCCAGCAGCCAGCGTGGCGAAAAACTGTTTTTT
d_gene: .; v_gene: TRBV24-1; j_gene: TRBJ2-3; abundance: many; CDR3aa: CATSGVQGNTDTQYF; CDR3nt: TGTGCCACCAGTGGGGTCCAGGGCAACACAGATACGCAGTATTTT
d_gene: .; v_gene: TRBV24-1; j_gene: TRBJ2-2; abundance: .; CDR3aa: CATSARRAFTGELFF; CDR3nt: TGTGCCACCAGTGCCCGCAGGGCGTTTACCGGGGAGCTGTTTTTT
d_gene: .; v_gene: TRBV29-1; j_gene: TRBJ2-3; abundance: many; CDR3aa: CSVARNTDTQYF; CDR3nt: TGCAGCGTTGCCAGAAACACAGATACGCAGTATTTT
d_gene: TRBD1; v_gene: TRBV14; j_gene: TRBJ2-6; abundance: few; CDR3aa: CASSQTGVGANVLTF; CDR3nt: TGTGCCAGCAGCCAGACAGGGGTTGGGGCCAACGTCCTGACTTTC
d_gene: .; v_gene: TRBV5-5; j_gene: TRBJ1-5; abundance: .; CDR3aa: CAGSFSGVGNQPQHF; CDR3nt: TGTGCCGGCAGCTTCTCAGGGGTGGGCAATCAGCCCCAGCATTTT
d_gene: TRBD2; v_gene: TRBV20-1; j_gene: TRBJ2-1; abundance: many; CDR3aa: CSALLAGASNEQFF; CDR3nt: TGCAGTGCTCTGCTAGCGGGAGCTAGCAATGAGCAGTTCTTC
d_gene: TRBD2; v_gene: TRBV11-2; j_gene: TRBJ2-5; abundance: .; CDR3aa: CASSKGALLAGGLFGEQYF; CDR3nt: TGTGCCAGCAGCAAAGGAGCCCTACTAGCGGGGGGGCTGTTCGGGGAGCAGTACTTC
d_gene: .; v_gene: TRBV7-9; j_gene: TRBJ2-3; abundance: many; CDR3aa: CASSRGANTDTQYF; CDR3nt: TGTGCCAGCAGCCGAGGGGCCAACACAGATACGCAGTATTTT
d_gene: .; v_gene: TRBV20-1; j_gene: TRBJ1-1; abundance: .; CDR3aa: CSAGGLSYTEAFF; CDR3nt: TGCAGTGCGGGTGGGCTAAGCTACACTGAAGCTTTCTTT
d_gene: .; v_gene: TRBV3-1; j_gene: TRBJ2-1; abundance: many; CDR3aa: CASSQEGLAYNEQFF; CDR3nt: TGTGCCAGCAGCCAAGAAGGTCTGGCCTACAATGAGCAGTTCTTC
d_gene: TRBD2; v_gene: TRBV7-2; j_gene: TRBJ2-5; abundance: .; CDR3aa: CASSPIAGPETQYF; CDR3nt: TGTGCCAGCAGCCCCATAGCGGGACCAGAGACCCAGTACTTC
d_gene: .; v_gene: TRBV9; j_gene: TRBJ2-4; abundance: .; CDR3aa: CASSVAGLRGNIQYF; CDR3nt: TGTGCCAGCAGCGTGGCAGGGCTTCGGGGAAACATTCAGTACTTC
d_gene: .; v_gene: TRBV5-1; j_gene: TRBJ2-1; abundance: .; CDR3aa: CASSFSLGGDEQFF; CDR3nt: TGCGCCAGCAGCTTCTCTCTTGGCGGGGATGAGCAGTTCTTC
d_gene: .; v_gene: TRBV7-6; j_gene: TRBJ1-1; abundance: .; CDR3aa: CASSLASPNTEAFF; CDR3nt: TGTGCCAGCAGCTTAGCGAGCCCTAACACTGAAGCTTTCTTT
d_gene: TRBD1; v_gene: TRBV2; j_gene: TRBJ2-2; abundance: .; CDR3aa: CATWTGHTGELFF; CDR3nt: TGTGCCACCTGGACAGGGCACACCGGGGAGCTGTTTTTT
d_gene: TRBD2; v_gene: TRBV12-3/TRBV12-4; j_gene: TRBJ2-3; abundance: few; CDR3aa: CASSTTSGRADAQYF; CDR3nt: TGTGCCAGCAGTACCACTAGCGGGAGAGCCGATGCGCAGTATTTT